The 26 T cell receptor beta chains below come from one sample, sequenced in a study of cytotoxic CD8 clonotypes in ibrutinib-treated CLL. Only in-frame clones appear in the TCRdb table, and some are missing; sequencing was by immunoSEQ multiplex PCR. Counted here are 15,000 to 20,000 clones, around two thirds occurring once; the ten biggest clones make up roughly 25%. The sequenced sample was PBMCs, obtained after 12 months of ibrutinib treatment. The receptors shown here come from a human donor with chronic lymphocytic leukemia.

The rearrangement joins TRBV5-4 to TRBJ2-7; D may be TRBD2 (7 bases). Per the germline V gene, CDR1 is SGHNT and CDR2 is YYREEE (reference sequence). Trimming pared 3 bases from V and 4 bases from J, leaving 14 bases between. The CDR3 is 14 residues long. The CDR3 loop reads CASSWEGGAYEQYF. The CDR3, as DNA: TGTGCCAGCAGCTGGGAGGGGGGAGCGTACGAGCAGTACTTC.

The CDR3 protein is CATPPQAKNIQYF. CDR3 nucleotide sequence: TGTGCCACACCCCCACAAGCCAAAAACATTCAGTACTTC. This chain connects TRBV5-6 to TRBJ2-4, with D unclear. Germline CDR1 is SGHDT and CDR2 is YYEEEE. The V gene lost 9 bases and the J gene lost 0 bases, with 10 bases spanning the gap. The CDR3 runs to 13 residues. The variable domain in full, with the rest retrieved from reference TRBV5-6 and TRBJ2-4, is DAGVTQSPTHLIKTRGQQVTLRCSPKSGHDTVSWYQQALGQGPQFIFQYYEEEERQRGNFPDRFSGHQFPNYSSELNVNALLLGDSALYLCATPPQAKNIQYFGAGTRLSVL.

This clone was counted a single time. The CDR3 DNA is TGTGCCAGCAGTGAACAGTCTGGGGCCAACGTCCTGACTTTC. It specifies CASSEQSGANVLTF. V gene TRBV6-1 combines with J gene TRBJ2-6; D uncertain. The germline CDR1 and CDR2 sequences are MNHNS and SASEGT. The CDR3 consists of 14 residues. V was clipped by 2 bases and J by 1 base, with 3 bases between them.

The chain uses TRBV6-6 and TRBJ2-1; 7 bases match TRBD1. Germline V gene data show CDR1 as MNHNY and CDR2 as SVGAGI (reference sequence). V was pared by 6 bases and J by 4 bases, with 6 bases of the junction left unmatched. The CDR3 extends over 14 amino acids. CDR3 coding DNA: TGTGCCAGCAGCACCGGGACAGTGTACAATGAGCAGTTCTTC. Protein: CASSTGTVYNEQFF.

The V and J genes are TRBV11-2 and TRBJ2-7; 7 bases are shared with TRBD1. The CDR3 runs 14 residues. From germline, CDR1 is SGHAT and CDR2 FQNNGV. Trimming removed 5 bases from V and 5 bases from J; junction bases left unmatched: 9. Here the CDR3 reads CASSVGQATHEQYF. CDR3 sequence (DNA): TGTGCCAGCAGCGTAGGACAGGCCACCCACGAGCAGTACTTC.

This clone was detected once. V gene TRBV29-1 combines with J gene TRBJ2-1; the D gene could be TRBD1 or TRBD2 (5 bases each). The CDR3 runs 13 residues. The germline V and J ends were trimmed by 2 bases and 10 bases, with 15 bases remaining between them. Per germline, CDR1 SQVTM and CDR2 ANQGSEA. CDR3 nucleotides: TGCAGCGTTGAACGGACCCGGGGCGGGGAGCAGTTCTTC. It encodes CSVERTRGGEQFF.

The chain combines TRBV30 with TRBJ2-2, with 10 bases identical to TRBD1. V trimming: 3 bases; J trimming: 6 bases; junction bases outside the gene matches: 7. This CDR3 is 15 amino acids long. Germline loops: CDR1 GTSNPN, CDR2 SVGIG (reference sequence). The CDR3 loop is CAWRKGTGASGELFF. CDR3 DNA: TGTGCCTGGAGAAAAGGGACAGGGGCGTCCGGGGAGCTGTTTTTT.

This clone has more than one count but fewer than ten. The V and J genes are TRBV10-3 and TRBJ1-2, with D unresolved. Trimming removed 2 bases at V and 7 bases at J, with 8 bases between. There are 12 residues in the CDR3. Germline-derived CDR1 and CDR2 are ENHRY and SYGVKD. The CDR3, as DNA: TGTGCCATCAGTGAGGGCAGCGGTGGCTACACCTTC. Translated: CAISEGSGGYTF.

This clone was seen just once. This chain links TRBV30 with TRBJ2-7; 12 nucleotides agree with TRBD2. V dropped 2 bases and J dropped 5; count of bases not matched to a gene: 10. The V gene's germline CDR1 is GTSNPN and CDR2 SVGIG (reference sequence). This CDR3 is built from 16 residues. CDR3 coding DNA: TGTGCCTGGAGTCCACCCGGACTAGCGGGAAGGGACGAGCAGTACTTC. It translates to CAWSPPGLAGRDEQYF.

The chain carries TRBV11-2 and TRBJ2-1; 12 bases fit TRBD2. From germline, CDR1 is SGHAT and CDR2 FQNNGV. The CDR3 consists of 18 residues. Trimming at V came to 0 bases and at J to 9 bases, leaving 12 bases not matched to a gene. CDR3 DNA: TGTGCCAGCAGCTTAGATAGGACTAGCGGGATCTCATTGCGTGAGCAGTTCTTC. Protein: CASSLDRTSGISLREQFF.

The DNA of the CDR3 is TGCGCCAGCAGCTTGGGGAGGGGCGGGGAGCAGTTCTTC. Translation gives CASSLGRGGEQFF. The V call is TRBV5-1, the J call TRBJ2-1, with TRBD2 as a possible D gene (6 bases). The germline gives CDR1 SGHRS, CDR2 YFSETQ. CDR3 length: 13 amino acids. The ends were cut back, 0 bases at V and 10 bases at J, with 11 bases in the middle.

V and J are TRBV18 and TRBJ2-1; no clear D. Germline V gene data show CDR1 as KGHSH and CDR2 as LQKENI. The CDR3 runs 13 residues. V was cut by 2 bases and J by 7 bases, with 9 bases left in between. As DNA, the CDR3 is TGTGCCAGCTCACCAGCGGTGGAAAATGAGCAGTTCTTC. Its protein product is CASSPAVENEQFF.

This clone was seen only a few times. CDR3 coding DNA: TGTGCCAGCAGCGTAGAACTAGCGGGAGATACGCAGTATTTT. This encodes CASSVELAGDTQYF. V gene TRBV9 combines with J gene TRBJ2-3; 9 positions agree with TRBD2. This CDR3 comprises 14 residues. Trimming at V came to 0 bases and at J to 5 bases, leaving 1 base not matched to a gene. Germline V gene lookup returns CDR1 SGDLS and CDR2 YYNGEE.

Only a few counts were recorded for this clone. V gene TRBV28 combines with J gene TRBJ1-2; D is uncertain. V was shortened by 3 bases and J by 3 bases, with 8 bases between the two germline ends. The CDR3 sequence is 13 residues long. Germline CDR1 is MDHEN and CDR2 is SYDVKM. Here the CDR3 DNA reads TGTGCCAGCAGTTTGGGCAATCACTATGGCTACACCTTC. This codes for CASSLGNHYGYTF.

This clone was detected a few times. This chain connects TRBV5-8 to TRBJ2-1; D gene ambiguous. CDR3 length equals 11 residues. The germline CDR1 and CDR2 sequences are SGHTS and YDEGEE. The V and J ends lost 2 bases and 4 bases respectively, with 1 base between them. CDR3 sequence reads: CASSFYNEQFF. The CDR3 coding sequence is TGTGCCAGCAGCTTTTACAATGAGCAGTTCTTC.

V gene TRBV5-4 combines with J gene TRBJ1-1; D is unresolved. Germline-derived CDR1 and CDR2 are SGHNT and YYREEE (reference sequence). Deletions cut 4 bases from V and 1 base from J, with 17 bases between. The CDR3 sequence is 16 residues long. The CDR3 DNA reads TGTGCCAGCAGCCCCATGCTCGACTCCGGGAACACTGAAGCTTTCTTT. This sequence encodes CASSPMLDSGNTEAFF. The entire variable domain, with the rest obtained from reference TRBV5-4 and TRBJ1-1, is as follows: ETGVTQSPTHLIKTRGQQVTLRCSSQSGHNTVSWYQQALGQGPQFIFQYYREEENGRGNFPPRFSGLQFPNYSSELNVNALELDDSALYLCASSPMLDSGNTEAFFGQGTRLTVV.

The chain has TRBV4-2 and TRBJ2-1; 9 nucleotides agree with TRBD1. The CDR3 length is 17 residues. Losses at the gene ends were 0 bases for V and 6 bases for J; bases not matched to a gene: 9. CDR1 is LGHNA and CDR2 is YNFKEQ in the germline V gene. The CDR3 nucleotides are TGTGCCAGCAGCCAAGACGTGCGGACAGGGGACATCAATGAGCAGTTCTTC. As protein: CASSQDVRTGDINEQFF.

The rearrangement links TRBV28 to TRBJ2-7, with a weak D call TRBD2 (6 bases). CDR1 MDHEN and CDR2 SYDVKM come from the germline V gene. The CDR3 runs 13 residues. Trimming stripped 3 bases from V and 2 bases from J, with 8 bases between. The CDR3 sequence is CASSLRGTYEQYF. CDR3 in DNA: TGTGCCAGCAGTTTGCGCGGGACCTACGAGCAGTACTTC.

The chain combines TRBV7-2 with TRBJ2-1; D perhaps matches TRBD2 (5 bases). The CDR3 runs 14 residues. Germline V gene lookup returns CDR1 SGHTA and CDR2 FQGNSA. Trimming pared 2 bases from V and 9 bases from J, leaving 14 bases between. The CDR3 region has the DNA TGTGCCAGCAGCTTATCTCCAGCGGTAGGTGAGCAGTTCTTC. It specifies CASSLSPAVGEQFF.

This rearrangement joins TRBV5-4 to TRBJ2-2; 9 bases align to TRBD1. The trim removed 1 base at V and 4 bases at J, leaving 8 bases unmatched. The CDR3 spans 17 residues. Germline CDR1 reads SGHNT; CDR2 reads YYREEE (reference sequence). CDR3 protein: CASSLYGLTGGTGELFF. Here the CDR3 DNA reads TGTGCCAGCAGCTTGTATGGCTTGACAGGGGGCACCGGGGAGCTGTTTTTT.

The chain has TRBV28 and TRBJ2-1; no firm D call. CDR3 length: 11 amino acids. V shed 5 bases and J shed 9 bases, with 8 bases lying between them. Germline-derived CDR1 and CDR2 are MDHEN and SYDVKM. In DNA, the CDR3 is TGTGCCAGCAGTCCCGCGTTTGAGCAGTTCTTC. Translated: CASSPAFEQFF.

This chain connects TRBV10-3 to TRBJ2-1; the D gene is possibly TRBD2 (7 bases). The CDR3 has 15 amino acids. Germline CDR1 and CDR2: ENHRY and SYGVKD. V lost 10 bases and J lost 9, with 25 bases in between. The CDR3 is CATDPGGGRRGEQFF. The CDR3 nucleotides are TGTGCCACAGACCCTGGCGGGGGCCGGAGAGGTGAGCAGTTCTTC.

The chain links TRBV2 to TRBJ1-4; 8 bases fit TRBD1. CDR3 size: 15 residues. Germline CDR1 reads SNHLY; CDR2 reads FYNNEI. With V trimmed by 3 bases and J by 7 bases, 7 bases remained unmatched. The chain's CDR3 is CASSEGRGPGEKLFF. CDR3 nucleotide sequence: TGTGCCAGCAGTGAGGGCAGGGGGCCAGGTGAAAAACTGTTTTTT.

The chain carries TRBV18 and TRBJ2-2, with 9 bases identical to TRBD1. From germline, CDR1 is KGHSH and CDR2 LQKENI. Unmatched junction bases numbered 3, after V lost 1 base and J lost 3 bases. This CDR3 has 16 residues. The CDR3, as DNA: TGTGCCAGCTCACCACGGGACAGGGCAGACACCGGGGAGCTGTTTTTT. This encodes CASSPRDRADTGELFF.

This rearrangement joins TRBV5-4 to TRBJ1-4, with 9 positions matching TRBD1. Germline CDR1 SGHNT, CDR2 YYREEE (reference sequence). The CDR3 is made up of 14 amino acids. V shed 4 bases and J 8 bases; nucleotides not matched to a gene: 6. For the CDR3, the DNA is TGTGCCAGCAGCCCCCGGACAGGGGCCGAAAAACTGTTTTTT. Translation gives CASSPRTGAEKLFF.

This clone turned up a few times. V is TRBV29-1 and J is TRBJ2-6; D remains unclear. V was shortened by 6 bases and J by 0 bases, with 15 bases between the two germline ends. The CDR3 covers 16 residues. CDR1 is SQVTM and CDR2 is ANQGSEA in the germline V gene. The CDR3 reads CSVTLRHRSGANVLTF. The DNA for the CDR3 is TGCAGCGTCACTTTAAGGCATCGCTCTGGGGCCAACGTCCTGACTTTC.